This T cell receptor beta chain derives from a study of T cell responses to AZD1222 COVID-19 vaccine. This clone was observed once. The CDR3 runs 13 residues. Trimming cost V 4 bases and J 5 bases, with 8 bases left between them. The germline V gene encodes CDR1 SNHLY and CDR2 FYNNEI. Clones were read by immunoSEQ multiplex PCR, and TCRdb kept only the in-frame ones, dropping some. Here the sample spans 120,000 or so clones, roughly 91% being singletons. The rearrangement links TRBV2 to TRBJ2-2; D remains unclear. The source material was peripheral blood, sampled on day 0 of MenACWY control vaccination. This receptor was taken from an adult in good health. CDR3 bases: TGTGCCAGCAGTGCCCTTGGGACCGGGGAGCTGTTTTTT. Its translation is CASSALGTGELFF.